The 14 T cell receptor beta chains listed next were all sequenced from one sample in a study of blood T cell repertoires in COVID-19. The repertoire was sequenced with immunoSEQ multiplex PCR; TCRdb's copy has only in-frame clones and lacks some. The sample shows over 11,000 clones, roughly 91% of them seen only once. Sequencing input: peripheral blood. The receptor set was obtained from a human donor in a cohort sampled during active COVID-19.

This chain links TRBV28 with TRBJ2-3; D is unresolved. The germline V and J ends were trimmed by 6 bases and 2 bases, with 12 bases remaining between them. This CDR3 has 14 amino acids. Germline V CDR1 and CDR2: MDHEN, SYDVKM. The CDR3 loop is CASRAAVATDTQYF. The CDR3, as DNA: TGTGCCAGCAGGGCCGCGGTCGCCACAGATACGCAGTATTTT.

This clone was detected once. The V and J genes are TRBV9 and TRBJ1-2; D unclear. This CDR3 spans 15 amino acids. The germline V gene encodes CDR1 SGDLS and CDR2 YYNGEE. Trimming took 0 bases from V and 2 from J, leaving 11 bases between them. CDR3 DNA sequence: TGTGCCAGCAGCGTAGGTCGTGAGGGAAACTATGGCTACACCTTC. Its protein is CASSVGREGNYGYTF.

This rearrangement joins TRBV5-5 to TRBJ2-4; D ambiguous. The CDR3 runs 13 residues. Trimming left V 2 bases short and J 6 bases short, with 9 bases between. CDR1 and CDR2 from the germline V gene are SGHKS and YYEKEE (reference sequence). The CDR3 is CASSFRPGNIQYF. The CDR3, as DNA: TGTGCCAGCAGCTTTCGTCCGGGAAACATTCAGTACTTC.

This clone was observed a single time. The rearrangement uses TRBV18 and TRBJ2-5; 8 nucleotides match TRBD2. Unmatched junction bases numbered 11, after V lost 1 base and J lost 1 base. The germline CDR1 and CDR2 sequences are KGHSH and LQKENI. The CDR3 covers 18 residues. The CDR3 reads CASSPQIPAGGTQETQYF. For the CDR3, the DNA is TGTGCCAGCTCACCACAGATCCCGGCGGGAGGAACCCAAGAGACCCAGTACTTC. The variable domain in full, with the rest retrieved from reference TRBV18 and TRBJ2-5, is NAGVMQNPRHLVRRRGQEARLRCSPMKGHSHVYWYRQLPEEGLKFMVYLQKENIIDESGMPKERFSAEFPKEGPSILRIQQVVRGDSAAYFCASSPQIPAGGTQETQYFGPGTRLLVL.

This chain connects TRBV4-2 to TRBJ1-2; D unclear. In germline, CDR1 is LGHNA, CDR2 YNFKEQ. Trimming stripped 3 bases from V and 4 bases from J, with 15 bases between. The CDR3 runs 15 residues. The CDR3 protein is CASSQTFGEGYGYTF. The CDR3 DNA is TGTGCCAGCAGCCAGACCTTCGGGGAAGGCTATGGCTACACCTTC.

The V call is TRBV28, the J call TRBJ2-7; no reliable D call. Germline values: CDR1 MDHEN, CDR2 SYDVKM. Trimming removed 7 bases at V and 1 base at J, with 2 bases between. CDR3 length: 10 amino acids. Here the CDR3 reads CASTSYEQYF. Written as DNA, the CDR3 is TGTGCCAGCACGTCCTACGAGCAGTACTTC. The whole variable domain, filled in from reference TRBV28 and TRBJ2-7, reads DVKVTQSSRYLVKRTGEKVFLECVQDMDHENMFWYRQDPGLGLRLIYFSYDVKMKEKGDIPEGYSVSREKKERFSLILESASTNQTSMYLCASTSYEQYFGPGTRLTVT.

This clone came up once. This sequence joins TRBV9 and TRBJ2-7, with 9 bases identical to TRBD1. Per germline, CDR1 SGDLS and CDR2 YYNGEE. Losses at the gene ends were 4 bases for V and 6 bases for J; bases not matched to a gene: 8. The CDR3 is made up of 14 amino acids. In DNA form, the CDR3 reads TGTGCCAGCAGCCGAGGGGGACAGGGCACCGAGCAGTACTTC. As protein: CASSRGGQGTEQYF.

Worth noting for this clone: This sample includes further DNA sequences coding for the same CDR3. The chain has TRBV13 and TRBJ2-1, with 9 bases matching TRBD2. This CDR3 is built from 14 residues. Germline assignment: CDR1 PRHDT and CDR2 FYEKMQ (reference sequence). J was trimmed by 8 bases and V by 5 bases; bases with no gene match: 7. CDR3 bases: TGTGCCAGCAGCGCGGGGGGGCGGGAAGATGAGCAGTTCTTC. Its protein product is CASSAGGREDEQFF.

This chain connects TRBV29-1 to TRBJ2-3, with TRBD2 identical over 7 bases. The trim removed 0 bases at V and 3 bases at J, leaving 6 bases unmatched. The length of the CDR3 is 15 residues. Germline V gene lookup returns CDR1 SQVTM and CDR2 ANQGSEA. Here the CDR3 reads CSVEDRASGTDTQYF. In DNA form, the CDR3 reads TGCAGCGTTGAAGATAGGGCTAGCGGTACAGATACGCAGTATTTT.

The CDR3 sequence: CASKSGVSYNEQFF. CDR3 in DNA: TGTGCCAGTAAGAGCGGGGTGTCCTACAATGAGCAGTTCTTC. V usage is TRBV19 and J usage is TRBJ2-1, with TRBD2 matching 7 bases. The CDR3 consists of 14 residues. Per the germline V gene, CDR1 is LNHDA and CDR2 is SQIVND (reference sequence). The V segment lost 7 bases and the J segment 1 base; nucleotides outside the gene matches: 4.

J is TRBJ2-7 and V is TRBV7-9, with 9 bases that match TRBD1. Germline-derived CDR1 and CDR2 are SEHNR and FQNEAQ (reference sequence). The J segment lost 0 bases and the V segment lost 3 bases, leaving 9 bases of the junction unmatched. CDR3 length: 17 amino acids. CDR3 coding DNA: TGTGCCAGCAGCTTGGAGGGACAGGGAAAATACTCCTACGAGCAGTACTTC. It translates to CASSLEGQGKYSYEQYF.

The chain combines TRBV10-3 with TRBJ2-1; 9 bases line up with TRBD1. V dropped 6 bases and J dropped 3; count of bases not matched to a gene: 6. The CDR3 spans 15 residues. The germline V gene has CDR1 ENHRY and CDR2 SYGVKD. In DNA, the CDR3 is TGTGCCATCAGCCCCGGGACAGGGCTCTACAATGAGCAGTTCTTC. It is translated as CAISPGTGLYNEQFF.

V is TRBV24-1 and J is TRBJ2-3, with 11 bases identical to TRBD2. The germline gives CDR1 KGHDR, CDR2 SFDVKD. The CDR3 covers 16 residues. The junction had 5 bases not matched to a gene; V was cut back by 4 bases and J by 3 bases. CDR3 protein: CATSDLAGGGTDTQYF. CDR3 DNA: TGTGCCACCAGTGACCTAGCGGGAGGAGGTACAGATACGCAGTATTTT.

V is TRBV7-2 and J is TRBJ2-1, with D possibly matching TRBD2 (5 bases). The length of the CDR3 is 14 residues. V was shortened by 4 bases and J by 1 base, with 8 bases between the two germline ends. Germline-derived CDR1 and CDR2 are SGHTA and FQGNSA. CDR3 residues: CASSSPGSYNEQFF. In nucleotides, the CDR3 is TGTGCCAGCAGCTCCCCGGGGTCCTACAATGAGCAGTTCTTC.